This T cell receptor beta chain appears in the sequencing data of a study of blood T cell repertoires in COVID-19. The CDR3 totals 14 residues. Sequencing was performed with immunoSEQ multiplex PCR; in TCRdb, only in-frame clones are kept and a portion is missing. The sample has approximately 200,000 clones, roughly 88% seen once; the top ten hold around 1.5%. This chain uses TRBV21-1 with TRBJ1-6; the table's D call, TRBD1, has no DNA check behind it. TRBV21-1 is a pseudogene locus. The sequence was obtained from a man between 18 and 35 years old with active or convalescent COVID-19. The source material was peripheral blood. DNA for the CDR3: TGTGCCAGCAGCAATGTATTCAGGCCTTTACCCCTCCACTTT. As protein: CASSNVFRPLPLHF.